The present T cell receptor (beta chain) was sequenced within a study of cytomegalovirus exposure and HLA in healthy donors (dated by TCRdb to the late 2010s). About the full investigation: According to an earlier analysis of 587 of the donors, about 179 million T cells yielded 90 million to 140 million unique TCR beta sequences and more than 250 Gb of sequence data. The aim of the study was to test whether cataloging public T cell receptors could identify signatures of past pathogen exposure. Besides the first cohort of roughly 660 subjects, a separate validation cohort made up of 95 to 150 different subjects was used. HLA typing included class I and class II loci at four-digit resolution. To study patterns of TCR occurrence, a later analysis re-analyzed previously published TCR beta repertoires from several hundred donors and added high-resolution HLA genotyping. In a later genetic analysis, genome-wide SNP genotypes for 398 of the 666 donors were used, and that subset was treated as a discovery cohort. Donor age, sex, ethnicity and CMV serostatus were compiled together with the repertoire data. An early release that covered several hundred HLA-typed donors contained 250 to 350 gigabases of sequencing data and tens of millions of unique TCR sequences. In the later analysis, no new phenotypic data were used to find candidate immune exposures; instead, reliance was placed on TCR beta sequences and their occurrence across donors. Among the roughly 380 genotyped donors, more than 70% belonged to the genetic ancestry cluster associated with self-reported Caucasian donors. Roughly 5 DR-DQ haplotypes were handled as single units for association and clustering, since linkage in the cohort was strong. The study combined high-throughput TCR immunosequencing, statistical association of individual TCRs with disease status, and machine learning to predict cytomegalovirus infection status. Using immunosequencing, the study profiled T cell repertoires from fewer than 700 subjects and related those repertoires to cytomegalovirus serostatus. To decide whether each TCR beta V gene segment behaved as functional or pseudogenic, an earlier analysis of approximately 620 of the donors relied on high-throughput TCR beta sequencing. Among 398 genotyped donors of the cohort, an average of roughly 230,000 unique TCR beta nucleotide sequences was sequenced per donor, of which about 19% were non-productive. The number of typed donors differed by locus: roughly 620-640 for A, B, C, DRB1 and DQB1; approximately 520 for DQA1; 600 to 610 for DPA1; and around 490 for DPB1. All discovery cohort repertoires had been generated using a single sequencing platform.

In total, just over 650 healthy bone marrow donors made up the cohort. All cohort members were sampled while nominally healthy, although unrecorded immune exposures were likely present. The donor tested CMV seronegative and was one of the 352 seronegative cohort members. A peripheral blood sample was provided by each donor, and peripheral blood mononuclear cells were used for TCR beta sequencing. Genomic DNA extraction from the blood cell samples was performed with the Qiagen DNeasy Blood Extraction Kit. As for this clone: Its antigen has not been determined. Base qualities are not at hand, and no much larger clone is one base apart.

Library prep was done by the immunoSEQ multiplex PCR assay. For the multiplex PCR, a mixture combining 60 forward primers for TCR Vbeta segments and 13 reverse primers for TCR Jbeta segments was used. The CDR3 region of rearranged TCR beta genes was amplified from genomic DNA by a multiplex PCR assay. Amplified TCR beta libraries were sequenced as 87-base-pair reads on the Illumina HiSeq System. The original methods were these. A later analysis tallied roughly 76 million unique TCR beta chains across the 700 or so repertoires, and about 10 million of those chains were shared by two or more donors. A nearest-neighbor algorithm error-corrected the raw reads and collapsed the reads into unique sequences, merging closely related sequences to remove PCR and sequencing errors. Alignment of CDR3 sequences to IMGT reference sequences was used to assign V, D and J gene segments. For a sequence to be retained, a match of at least six nucleotides was required to both a V gene segment and a J gene segment. A rearrangement counted as productive if the CDR3 had no stop codons and remained in frame with V and J, and every other rearrangement counted as non-productive. CDR3 was defined according to IMGT convention as the region running from the second conserved V-encoded cysteine to the conserved J-encoded phenylalanine. The earlier analysis of 587 of the donors excluded sequences that lacked an unambiguous match to a single V gene segment. An earlier analysis of fewer than 750 of the donors classified V segments as functional when productive rearrangements were above 56.7% and as segregating when the standard deviation between donors was above 5%. A statistical classification framework was built for diagnosing cytomegalovirus status from the catalog of TCR beta chain sequences. In a later analysis, TCR nucleotide sequences were compared against IMGT/GENE-DB human TR gene sequences so that V and J genes could be assigned. Using the TCRdist pipeline, a later analysis assigned CDR3 sequences along with most-parsimonious VDJ recombination scenarios. In a later analysis, each TCR beta chain was defined by its CDR3 amino acid sequence together with its V-gene family, and reads lacking a unique V-gene family were excluded. As a way to deal with suspected cross-contamination and a sequencing artifact, a later analysis dropped 640 or so nucleotide sequences that were highly shared and had low generation probability. For each public chain, a later analysis derived a clonal expansion index from normalized ranks of inferred template counts within each repertoire. In a later analysis, generation probabilities were computed with a VDJ recombination model fitted to out-of-frame rearrangements, and the resulting probabilities were checked against IGoR. A later analysis scored TCR-TCR, TCR-HLA and TCR-CMV co-occurrence with hypergeometric tests, applying a repertoire-size bias correction to TCR pairs. In a later analysis, false discovery rates were estimated by permuting HLA or CMV assignments 20 times. In a later analysis, co-occurring TCRs were grouped with DBSCAN, and TCRdist sequence similarity was added when clustering was performed within HLA-allele-positive subsets. For co-occurrence clustering, repertoires with fewer than 30,000 or more than 120,000 public chains were excluded, along with several repertoires with anomalous nucleotide sharing. Not all clones reach the TCRdb copy of this immuneACCESS table, which keeps in-frame sequences only. Checked studies attribute under half of the gap to unresolved V genes and leave the rest unexplained. The V and J calls and the clone size are those of that table, but D and trimming were determined from the DNA. Here the sample has under 140,000 clones; about three quarters occur a single time. The ten largest clones represent around 1.3% of the sample.

Overall study results and their limits: Assigning TCR associations to individual alleles was difficult when HLA alleles, especially DR and DQ, strongly co-occurred. A later genetic analysis reported fewer N-insertions in productive TCRs among donors in an Asian-associated ancestry cluster than the roughly 700-donor mean. CMV serostatus was the only immune exposure information available for the cohort. Linkage disequilibrium might explain the correlated functional status among segregating V segments, but an unknown experimental factor could not be excluded. About 17 rarely observed V segments, including chromosome 9 orphons, were excluded from the earlier analysis of a few hundred of the donors because counts were too low. The 87-base-pair reads could not distinguish some IMGT-functional V segments, including TRBV6-2 and TRBV6-3, so those segments were excluded. While some public TCRs were present in many individuals, most TCR sequences turned up only very rarely across donors. Only TCR beta chains were sequenced in this cohort, and the absence of alpha or paired-chain data limited detectable features. Most CMV-associated TCR beta chains appeared to be HLA-restricted in a later analysis, and the HLA associations seemed to be driven largely by CMV exposure. A few of the identified cytomegalovirus-associated TCR beta chains were confirmed in vitro to be specific for cytomegalovirus antigens. The sequencing pipeline was judged likely to have produced a cluster of highly shared sequence variants as a technical artifact. According to a later analysis, parvovirus B19, influenza, CMV and Epstein-Barr virus appeared linked to several top co-occurrence clusters. A later analysis associated about 18,000 TCR beta sequences with specific HLA alleles at a false discovery rate of 0.05. In the study, around 160 TCR beta chains were listed as associated with cytomegalovirus. In a later genetic analysis, a missense DCLRE1C variant was associated with V-gene and J-gene trimming of TCR beta chains, and the association was replicated in an independent cohort. A later analysis found that HLA-associated TCR beta chains were more clonally expanded and had lower generation probabilities than equally common non-associated chains. A later analysis found that TCR association rates varied across HLA loci, with DRB1 alleles showing the most associated TCRs and HLA-C alleles the fewest. Presence/absence analyses assumed roughly uniform sequencing depth across donors, an assumption that may not hold. According to the authors, the approach could potentially be generalized to other disease states and immunological phenotypes. Cytomegalovirus status was reported to be diagnosed by the classifier with high specificity and sensitivity in both the original and validation cohorts. A further reported finding was that TCR beta sequences accurately predicted the HLA-A and HLA-B alleles for most subjects in the first cohort. Because some donors lacked HLA typing at each locus, the association tests relied only on the typed subset. In an earlier analysis of approximately 590 of the donors, most TCR beta V segments appeared in productive rearrangements about 90% or about 30% of the time, broadly matching IMGT annotations.

Trimming costs V 1 base and J 0 bases, and their ends lie 13 bases apart. CDR1 GTSNPN and CDR2 SVGIG are derived from the germline V gene (reference sequence). The CDR3 goes from the cysteine to the phenylalanine over 15 residues. Only the CDR3 region is kept as DNA, spanning 45 bases read in frame from base 1. This chain is built from TRBV30 and TRBJ2-7; matching of 5 bases hints at TRBD2 as the D gene. Specimen: PBMCs. The TCR sequence derives from a woman aged 30 to 39 in good health and CMV-seronegative. The DNA reads as follows: TGTGCCTGGAGTGGAAGCGGCCTGACCTCCTACGAGCAGTACTTC. Its translation is CAWSGSGLTSYEQYF.